The 26 T cell receptor beta chains below come from one sample, sequenced in a study of response to subunit inactivated influenza vaccine (dated by TCRdb to the late 2010s). Library preparation was by RT-PCR. Sequencing was carried out with an Illumina HiSeq 2500. TCRdb reworked the public reads: Q25 trimming with fastp, MiXCR clone assembly, productive beta chains retained. Records with the same CDR3 protein are collapsed into one entry carrying the most frequent genes and DNA. The sample has hundreds of thousands of distinct CDR3 sequences on record, approximately 15% of them singletons. 9.5% to 13% of the sample is taken by the ten largest. The sequences come from PBMCs from blood, collected about 13 days after vaccination. The receptors originated from a man aged 50 to 59 who received an inactivated influenza vaccine. Donor details come from another sample of the same person, matched by shared clones.

The rearrangement uses TRBV29-1 and TRBJ2-3, with 10 bases matching TRBD2. The length of the CDR3 is 14 residues. Germline V gene lookup returns CDR1 SQVTM and CDR2 ANQGSEA. The V segment lost 5 bases and the J segment 4 bases; nucleotides outside the gene matches: 6. CDR3: CSVKASGGSDTQYF. The CDR3 nucleotides read TGCAGCGTTAAGGCTAGCGGGGGATCAGATACGCAGTATTTT.

This clonotype occurred a few times. The genes are TRBV30 and TRBJ1-2; no reliable D call. Trimming stripped 2 bases from V and 2 bases from J, with 6 bases between. The germline gives CDR1 GTSNPN, CDR2 SVGIG (reference sequence). CDR3 length: 12 amino acids. CDR3 residues: CAWSSGNYGYTF. CDR3 bases: TGTGCCTGGAGTTCCGGCAACTATGGCTACACCTTC. The variable domain in full, completed from reference TRBV30 and TRBJ1-2, reads SQTIHQWPATLVQPVGSPLSLECTVEGTSNPNLYWYRQAAGRGLQLLFYSVGIGQISSEVPQNLSASRPQDRQFILSSKKLLLSDSGFYLCAWSSGNYGYTFGSGTRLTVV.

The chain recombines TRBV3-1 with TRBJ2-1, with D uncertain. The CDR3 is made up of 15 amino acids. V lost 3 bases to trimming and J lost 8 bases, with 17 bases between them. Germline CDR1 reads LGHDT; CDR2 reads YNNKEL (reference sequence). CDR3 amino acids: CASSHGARSSHEQFF. The CDR3 coding sequence is TGTGCCAGCAGCCATGGAGCGCGAAGCTCCCATGAGCAGTTCTTC.

This clonotype was counted between two and nine times. This chain uses TRBV7-2 with TRBJ2-7; maybe TRBD1 (5 bases). Germline V gene lookup returns CDR1 SGHTA and CDR2 FQGNSA. V lost 1 base, J lost 3 bases, and 16 bases lay in between. The CDR3 contains 16 residues. DNA of the CDR3: TGTGCCAGCAGCTTAGAAATTGGACACAATTACTACGAGCAGTACTTC. Translation: CASSLEIGHNYYEQYF. The full variable domain, rest sourced from reference TRBV7-2 and TRBJ2-7, is GAGVSQSPSNKVTEKGKDVELRCDPISGHTALYWYRQSLGQGLEFLIYFQGNSAPDKSGLPSDRFSAERTGGSVSTLTIQRTQQEDSAVYLCASSLEIGHNYYEQYFGPGTRLTVT.

The chain joins TRBV19 to TRBJ2-3; D may be TRBD2 (6 bases). The CDR3 sequence is 14 residues long. Trimming shortened V by 5 bases and J by 6 bases, and 15 bases separated the two germline ends. CDR1 and CDR2 (germline): LNHDA, SQIVND (reference sequence). The CDR3 sequence: CASSPGLRRDTQYF. The DNA of the CDR3 is TGTGCCAGTAGTCCGGGACTCCGAAGGGATACGCAGTATTTT.

This clonotype was seen at least ten times. The chain carries TRBV7-2 and TRBJ2-7; 9 bases are a match to TRBD2. The CDR3 has 16 residues. The trim removed 1 base at V and 4 bases at J, leaving 8 bases unmatched. Germline assignment: CDR1 SGHTA and CDR2 FQGNSA. The CDR3 spells CASSLVAGGIGYEQYF. CDR3 in DNA: TGTGCCAGCAGCTTAGTCGCGGGGGGGATCGGGTACGAGCAGTACTTC.

V is TRBV4-3 and J is TRBJ2-6; D uncertain. Trimming took off 1 base at V and 4 bases at J, with 17 bases between the two ends. This CDR3 is 18 amino acids long. Germline V gene data show CDR1 as LGHNA and CDR2 as YSLEER. CDR3 loop: CASSQARRRVRGANVLTF. The CDR3 nucleotides are TGCGCCAGCAGCCAAGCCCGAAGAAGGGTCAGGGGGGCCAACGTCCTGACTTTC.

The chain has TRBV12-3 or TRBV12-4 and TRBJ1-6; D ambiguous. V lost 2 bases to trimming and J lost 7 bases, with 9 bases between them. There are 14 residues in the CDR3. CDR3 sequence: CASSLSQSNSPLHF. CDR3 in DNA: TGTGCCAGCAGTTTATCTCAGTCGAATTCACCCCTCCACTTT.

This clonotype was counted between two and nine times. V and J are TRBV28 and TRBJ1-5, with D possibly being TRBD1 (5 bases). The CDR3 is 15 residues long. The germline CDR1 and CDR2 sequences are MDHEN and SYDVKM. Trimming cost V 2 bases and J 1 base, with 9 bases left between them. CDR3 bases: TGTGCCAGCAGTTTAATACAGGCGAGCAATCAGCCCCAGCATTTT. Translated: CASSLIQASNQPQHF.

The table lists this clonotype with a few counts. The V call is TRBV5-1, the J call TRBJ2-7; D uncertain. Looked up from germline, CDR1 is SGHRS and CDR2 is YFSETQ. V was pared by 4 bases and J by 2 bases, with 16 bases between. The CDR3 is made up of 15 amino acids. CDR3 sequence reads: CASSREPDRTYEQYF. In DNA, the CDR3 is TGCGCCAGCAGCAGAGAACCTGACCGGACCTACGAGCAGTACTTC.

This clonotype has a handful of counts. The chain recombines TRBV7-8 with TRBJ2-3; TRBD1 matches at 12 bases. CDR1 SGHVS and CDR2 FQNEAQ come from the germline V gene. The CDR3 has 19 residues. Trimming took 1 base from V and 5 from J; bases not matched to a gene: 13. This chain's CDR3 is CASSLVIRRDRGLGDTQYF. The DNA for the CDR3 is TGTGCCAGCAGCTTAGTAATCAGGAGGGACAGGGGGCTGGGAGATACGCAGTATTTT.

This clonotype was recorded a few times. V usage is TRBV9 and J usage is TRBJ2-5; no definite D call. In germline, CDR1 is SGDLS, CDR2 YYNGEE. V was cut by 0 bases and J by 4 bases, with 13 bases left in between. The CDR3 runs to 15 residues. CDR3 nucleotides: TGTGCCAGCAGCGTAGAAGAAAGGCCGTTAGAGACCCAGTACTTC. Encoded protein: CASSVEERPLETQYF. Full variable domain (missing parts from reference TRBV9 and TRBJ2-5): DSGVTQTPKHLITATGQRVTLRCSPRSGDLSVYWYQQSLDQGLQFLIQYYNGEERAKGNILERFSAQQFPDLHSELNLSSLELGDSALYFCASSVEERPLETQYFGPGTRLLVL.

This clonotype occurred a few times. This chain connects TRBV7-2 to TRBJ2-7; D gene unclear. The CDR3 totals 12 residues. V lost 5 bases to trimming and J lost 3 bases, with 8 bases between them. Germline CDR1 is SGHTA and CDR2 is FQGNSA. The CDR3 spells CASSTTYYEQYF. For the CDR3, the DNA is TGTGCCAGCAGCACAACCTACTACGAGCAGTACTTC.

Many counts were recorded for this clonotype. This sequence joins TRBV7-8 and TRBJ2-3, with D uncertain. The V end lost 1 base, the J end lost 2 bases, and 10 bases lay between the germline ends. The germline CDR1 and CDR2 sequences are SGHVS and FQNEAQ. The CDR3 extends over 15 amino acids. Here the CDR3 reads CASSLVALATDTQYF. As DNA, the CDR3 is TGTGCCAGCAGCTTAGTTGCCTTGGCCACAGATACGCAGTATTTT.

V usage is TRBV7-2 and J usage is TRBJ2-2, with D uncertain. The CDR3 is 17 residues long. Germline CDR1 is SGHTA and CDR2 is FQGNSA. V shed 2 bases and J shed 0 bases, with 13 bases lying between them. In DNA form, the CDR3 reads TGTGCCAGCAGCTTAATTTTAGGCAGCACGAACACCGGGGAGCTGTTTTTT. Its protein product is CASSLILGSTNTGELFF.

This clonotype was counted between two and nine times. V is TRBV15 and J is TRBJ2-7, with a possible D match to TRBD2 (6 bases). CDR1 and CDR2 (germline): LNHNV, YYDKDF (reference sequence). Deletions cut 0 bases from V and 4 bases from J, with 10 bases between. This CDR3 contains 14 residues. CDR3 sequence (DNA): TGTGCCACCAGCAGAGAAGAGGGGAGGTACGAGCAGTACTTC. This gives the protein CATSREEGRYEQYF.

The gene calls are TRBV11-2 and TRBJ1-3; D ambiguous. Germline CDR1 SGHAT, CDR2 FQNNGV. V gave up 1 base and J gave up 5 bases, with 12 bases separating them. The length of the CDR3 is 15 residues. The CDR3 is CASSLGQDLRNTIYF. In DNA, the CDR3 is TGTGCCAGCAGCTTAGGTCAGGACCTTCGAAACACCATATATTTT.

CDR3 loop: CASTTARAGTDTQYF. For the CDR3, the DNA is TGTGCCAGCACCACTGCGAGGGCGGGAACAGATACGCAGTATTTT. The V call is TRBV9, the J call TRBJ2-3, with D possibly being TRBD2 (6 bases). Germline lookup yields CDR1 SGDLS and CDR2 YYNGEE. The CDR3 runs 15 residues. Trimming shortened V by 6 bases and J by 3 bases, and 17 bases separated the two germline ends.

This clonotype has a count of ten or more. One end of the junction varies from germline; a read error may be responsible. This chain connects TRBV12-3 or TRBV12-4 to TRBJ2-7; 9 nucleotides align to TRBD1. The CDR3 contains 12 residues. The CDR3 DNA reads as TGTGCCAGCAGTCGCGGAGGGACAGGGACCCTCTTC. This codes for CASSRGGTGTLF.

A few counts support this clonotype. The CDR3 spells CASSDRGSPLEQYF. CDR3 bases: TGTGCCAGCAGTGACAGGGGTTCTCCTCTCGAGCAGTACTTC. This sequence joins TRBV2 and TRBJ2-7; perhaps TRBD1 as D (6 bases). V was shortened by 3 bases and J by 6 bases, with 15 bases between the two germline ends. This CDR3 spans 14 amino acids. Germline CDR1 SNHLY, CDR2 FYNNEI.

The gene calls are TRBV19 and TRBJ2-7; 7 nucleotides match TRBD1. Germline V gene lookup returns CDR1 LNHDA and CDR2 SQIVND (reference sequence). CDR3 length: 14 residues. V lost 5 bases, J lost 4 bases, and 8 bases stayed unmatched. This chain's CDR3 is CASSPPDRKYEQYF. CDR3 in DNA: TGTGCCAGTAGTCCCCCGGACAGGAAATACGAGCAGTACTTC.

This chain links TRBV4-1 with TRBJ2-1; tentative D call: TRBD2 (6 bases). Germline V CDR1 and CDR2: MGHRA, YSYEKL. V was cut by 4 bases and J by 6 bases, with 16 bases left in between. The CDR3 extends over 15 amino acids. CDR3 residues: CASSRIGTRTNEQFF. In DNA, the CDR3 is TGCGCCAGCAGCCGGATAGGGACTCGCACCAATGAGCAGTTCTTC.

This clonotype was seen only a few times. V is TRBV11-2 and J is TRBJ2-1, with D perhaps matching TRBD2 (6 bases). The V end was cut by 0 bases, the J end by 8 bases, with 14 bases between. The CDR3 totals 15 residues. Germline-derived CDR1 and CDR2 are SGHAT and FQNNGV. The DNA for the CDR3 is TGTGCCAGCAGCTTAGAATATGGTGGGGAGGATGAGCAGTTCTTC. Protein sequence: CASSLEYGGEDEQFF.

This sequence joins TRBV6-2 or TRBV6-3 and TRBJ2-7, with no clear D. The V end was cut by 2 bases, the J end by 0 bases, with 5 bases between. The CDR3 length is 13 residues. Germline V gene data show CDR1 as MNHEY and CDR2 as SVGEGT. The DNA for the CDR3 is TGTGCCAGCAGTTACAGACCCTCCTACGAGCAGTACTTC. Protein: CASSYRPSYEQYF.

There are a few counts of this clonotype. This chain connects TRBV4-2 to TRBJ2-5; the match to TRBD2 covers 7 bases. CDR1 and CDR2 (germline): LGHNA, YNFKEQ. There are 15 residues in the CDR3. After removal of 4 bases from V and 0 bases from J, the junction contained 5 bases not matched to a gene. The CDR3 DNA is TGTGCCAGCAGCCGGATTCTAGCGGACCAAGAGACCCAGTACTTC. Translating it yields CASSRILADQETQYF.

This clonotype was counted only a few times. The chain combines TRBV20-1 with TRBJ2-2, with a possible D match to TRBD2 (6 bases). This CDR3 is built from 17 residues. CDR1 and CDR2 from the germline V gene are DFQATT and SNEGSKA (reference sequence). V lost 4 bases and J 0 bases, leaving 18 bases between the germline ends. The CDR3 sequence: CSAKPNTGTPNTGELFF. The CDR3 nucleotides are TGCAGTGCTAAACCGAATACCGGGACTCCGAACACCGGGGAGCTGTTTTTT.